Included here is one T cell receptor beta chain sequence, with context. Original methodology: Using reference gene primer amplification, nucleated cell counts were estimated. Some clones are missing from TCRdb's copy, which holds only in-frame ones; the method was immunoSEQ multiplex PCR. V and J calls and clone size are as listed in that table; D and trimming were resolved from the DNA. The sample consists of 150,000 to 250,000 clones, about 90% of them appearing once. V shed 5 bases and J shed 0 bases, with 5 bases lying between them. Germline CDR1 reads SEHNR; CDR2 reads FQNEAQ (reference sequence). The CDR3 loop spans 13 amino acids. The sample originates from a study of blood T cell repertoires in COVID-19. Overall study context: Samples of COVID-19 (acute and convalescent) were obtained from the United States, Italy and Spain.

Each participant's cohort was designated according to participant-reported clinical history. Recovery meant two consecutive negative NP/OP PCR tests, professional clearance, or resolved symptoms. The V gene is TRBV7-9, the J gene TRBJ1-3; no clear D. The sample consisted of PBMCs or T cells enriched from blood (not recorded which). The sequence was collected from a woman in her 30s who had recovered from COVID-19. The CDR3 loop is CASSQSSGNTIYF. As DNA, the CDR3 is TGTGCCAGCAGCCAGTCCTCTGGAAACACCATATATTTT.